The 24 T cell receptor beta chains given below trace back to one sample, sequenced in a study of T cell responses to AZD1222 COVID-19 vaccine. Sequencing was performed with immunoSEQ multiplex PCR; in TCRdb, only in-frame clones are kept and a portion is missing. The sample carries about 180,000 clones, about 86% recorded once. The sample in question was peripheral blood, obtained on day 0 of AZD1222 vaccination. Receptors were obtained from an adult in good health.

This rearrangement joins TRBV19 to TRBJ1-5; 9 nucleotides align to TRBD1. The V gene's germline CDR1 is LNHDA and CDR2 SQIVND (reference sequence). V was pared by 8 bases and J by 1 base, with 6 bases of the junction left unmatched. The CDR3 runs to 15 residues. In DNA form, the CDR3 reads TGTGCCAGTGCCCCCGGGACAGGGAGCAATCAGCCCCAGCATTTT. It codes for CASAPGTGSNQPQHF.

The chain combines TRBV7-9 with TRBJ1-1; D gene ambiguous. V lost 4 bases and J lost 2, with 8 bases in between. The CDR3 covers 13 residues. Looked up from germline, CDR1 is SEHNR and CDR2 is FQNEAQ (reference sequence). CDR3 region: CASSSSANTEAFF. The CDR3 DNA sequence: TGTGCCAGCAGCTCGTCAGCCAACACTGAAGCTTTCTTT.

This clone was detected only once. The V and J genes are TRBV7-2 and TRBJ2-7; 10 bases map to TRBD2. From germline, CDR1 is SGHTA and CDR2 FQGNSA. CDR3 length: 17 amino acids. Trimming took 3 bases from V and 0 from J; bases not matched to a gene: 8. The CDR3 DNA sequence: TGTGCCAGCAGCTTTCGCAGCAGCGGGGGGGCCTCCTACGAGCAGTACTTC. This encodes CASSFRSSGGASYEQYF.

V is TRBV4-2 and J is TRBJ2-7; weak D call: TRBD2 (6 bases). V was clipped by 4 bases and J by 0 bases, with 10 bases between them. This CDR3 spans 14 amino acids. Germline CDR1 is LGHNA and CDR2 is YNFKEQ. CDR3 sequence reads: CASSPTGSSYEQYF. The CDR3 DNA sequence: TGTGCCAGCAGCCCGACCGGGAGCTCCTACGAGCAGTACTTC.

The rearrangement joins TRBV5-1 to TRBJ1-6, with 9 bases fitting TRBD1. The germline gives CDR1 SGHRS, CDR2 YFSETQ. Trimming removed 4 bases from V and 14 bases from J; junction bases left unmatched: 10. The CDR3 is 14 amino acids. The CDR3 region has the DNA TGCGCCAGCAGCCCCCGGGACAGGGTAGAATCCCTCCACTTT. Amino acids: CASSPRDRVESLHF.

This clone was found a few times. This chain uses TRBV5-1 with TRBJ1-1; the D is unclear. Germline CDR1 and CDR2: SGHRS and YFSETQ. V gave up 4 bases and J gave up 0 bases, with 10 bases separating them. The CDR3 totals 14 residues. The CDR3 region has the DNA TGCGCCAGCAGCATAGAACAGATGAACACTGAAGCTTTCTTT. It yields the protein CASSIEQMNTEAFF.

The V and J genes are TRBV24-1 and TRBJ2-1; TRBD1 aligns across 7 bases. Per germline, CDR1 KGHDR and CDR2 SFDVKD. The J segment lost 0 bases and the V segment lost 9 bases, leaving 7 bases of the junction unmatched. The CDR3 contains 15 residues. Written as DNA, the CDR3 is TGTGCCACCTCTTTGACAGGGAGCTCCTACAATGAGCAGTTCTTC. This codes for CATSLTGSSYNEQFF.

V is TRBV6-5 and J is TRBJ2-6; D is unresolved. Trimming removed 11 bases at V and 0 bases at J, with 11 bases between. Germline CDR1 reads MNHEY; CDR2 reads SVGAGI. CDR3 size: 14 residues. CDR3 nucleotides: TGTGCCTGCGACCCAAGCTCTGGGGCCAACGTCCTGACTTTC. Protein: CACDPSSGANVLTF.

The chain is built from TRBV4-2 and TRBJ1-1; D is perhaps TRBD1 (6 bases). V lost 0 bases, J lost 5 bases, and 16 bases lay in between. Germline values: CDR1 LGHNA, CDR2 YNFKEQ. The CDR3 spans 16 residues. The CDR3 nucleotides are TGTGCCAGCAGCCAAGATTTATCACAGGGTGAGACTGAAGCTTTCTTT. Translated, it gives CASSQDLSQGETEAFF.

The gene calls are TRBV2 and TRBJ1-5; 7 positions agree with TRBD1. This CDR3 has 15 residues. CDR1 is SNHLY, CDR2 FYNNEI, per germline. V trimming: 4 bases; J trimming: 0 bases; junction bases outside the gene matches: 3. CDR3 sequence: CASSGDRDSNQPQHF. The CDR3 region has the DNA TGTGCCAGCAGTGGTGACAGGGATAGCAATCAGCCCCAGCATTTT. Filled out from reference TRBV2 and TRBJ1-5, the complete variable domain reads EPEVTQTPSHQVTQMGQEVILRCVPISNHLYFYWYRQILGQKVEFLVSFYNNEISEKSEIFDDQFSVERPDGSNFTLKIRSTKLEDSAMYFCASSGDRDSNQPQHFGDGTRLSIL.

The chain has TRBV5-1 and TRBJ2-1, with a tentative D call TRBD2 (6 bases). The CDR3 runs 15 residues. V was pared by 1 base and J by 1 base, with 9 bases between. Per the germline V gene, CDR1 is SGHRS and CDR2 is YFSETQ. CDR3 in amino acids: CASSLYRGSYNEQFF. The CDR3 DNA sequence: TGCGCCAGCAGCTTGTACCGGGGGTCCTACAATGAGCAGTTCTTC.

The rearrangement links TRBV4-1 to TRBJ2-7, with D possibly TRBD2 on 6 matching bases. The V gene lost 0 bases and the J gene lost 4 bases, with 10 bases spanning the gap. Germline CDR1 reads MGHRA; CDR2 reads YSYEKL. The CDR3 loop spans 14 amino acids. CDR3 region: CASSQDYGGYEQYF. The CDR3, as DNA: TGCGCCAGCAGCCAAGATTACGGGGGATACGAGCAGTACTTC.

J is TRBJ1-1 and V is TRBV15, with D uncertain. The germline gives CDR1 LNHNV, CDR2 YYDKDF (reference sequence). Deletions cut 4 bases from V and 7 bases from J, with 10 bases between. The CDR3 contains 12 residues. In DNA form, the CDR3 reads TGTGCCACCAGCATCCGTGGGGATGAAGCTTTCTTT. This sequence encodes CATSIRGDEAFF. The full variable domain, completed using reference TRBV15 and TRBJ1-1, is DAMVIQNPRYQVTQFGKPVTLSCSQTLNHNVMYWYQQKSSQAPKLLFHYYDKDFNNEADTPDNFQSRRPNTSFCFLDIRSPGLGDTAMYLCATSIRGDEAFFGQGTRLTVV.

This clone was seen more than once but under ten times. CDR3 sequence (DNA): TGTGCCAGCAGCCGCGACCATAACTATGGCTACACCTTC. Its translation is CASSRDHNYGYTF. The V gene is TRBV6-5, the J gene TRBJ1-2; D not resolved. The CDR3 runs 13 residues. Trimming took 6 bases from V and 1 from J, leaving 9 bases between them. The germline gives CDR1 MNHEY, CDR2 SVGAGI.

The gene calls are TRBV18 and TRBJ1-1; 7 bases map to TRBD1. Germline V lookup: CDR1 KGHSH, CDR2 LQKENI. This CDR3 comprises 12 residues. V lost 4 bases to trimming and J lost 7 bases; unmatched junction nucleotides: 3. The CDR3 DNA is TGTGCCAGCTCACTAACAGGGGTTGAAGCTTTCTTT. Protein sequence: CASSLTGVEAFF.

This chain links TRBV15 with TRBJ1-4; D gene ambiguous. This CDR3 comprises 14 residues. V gave up 0 bases and J gave up 12 bases, with 14 bases separating them. CDR1 and CDR2 from the germline V gene are LNHNV and YYDKDF (reference sequence). The CDR3 coding sequence is TGTGCCACCAGCAGAGAGTCCGCCAGACTGCAACTGTTTTTT. Translated, it gives CATSRESARLQLFF.

The chain recombines TRBV6-1 with TRBJ1-2, with unresolved D. The ends were cut back, 2 bases at V and 4 bases at J, with 17 bases in the middle. The germline CDR1 and CDR2 sequences are MNHNS and SASEGT. The CDR3 spans 16 residues. The CDR3, as DNA: TGTGCCAGCAGTGAAAGCTTTGTGGGAGCGGCCTATGGCTACACCTTC. Its translation is CASSESFVGAAYGYTF.

V usage is TRBV11-2 and J usage is TRBJ2-1; TRBD2 aligns across 15 bases. The CDR3 runs 17 residues. V shed 5 bases, J shed 8 bases, and the junction held 10 bases outside the gene matches. CDR1 is SGHAT and CDR2 is FQNNGV in the germline V gene. The CDR3 sequence is CASSARTSGGGLYEQFF. The CDR3 DNA reads as TGTGCCAGCAGCGCCCGGACTAGCGGGGGGGGCCTCTATGAGCAGTTCTTC. The whole variable domain, remainder taken from reference TRBV11-2 and TRBJ2-1, is EAGVAQSPRYKIIEKRQSVAFWCNPISGHATLYWYQQILGQGPKLLIQFQNNGVVDDSQLPKDRFSAERLKGVDSTLKIQPAKLEDSAVYLCASSARTSGGGLYEQFFGPGTRLTVL.

The chain uses TRBV9 and TRBJ2-7; D possibly corresponds to TRBD2 (6 bases). The CDR3 loop spans 15 amino acids. The V gene's germline CDR1 is SGDLS and CDR2 YYNGEE. V shed 4 bases and J shed 0 bases, with 14 bases lying between them. The CDR3 nucleotides read TGTGCCAGCAGCTTTCGGGACTCCATCTCCTACGAGCAGTACTTC. Its protein is CASSFRDSISYEQYF. Variable domain in full (rest from reference TRBV9 and TRBJ2-7): DSGVTQTPKHLITATGQRVTLRCSPRSGDLSVYWYQQSLDQGLQFLIQYYNGEERAKGNILERFSAQQFPDLHSELNLSSLELGDSALYFCASSFRDSISYEQYFGPGTRLTVT.

The chain joins TRBV10-1 to TRBJ2-3, with a tentative D call TRBD1 (5 bases). CDR1 and CDR2 from the germline V gene are WNHNN and SYGVQD (reference sequence). CDR3 size: 16 residues. The V end was cut by 7 bases, the J end by 5 bases, with 22 bases between. The CDR3 DNA reads TGCGCCAGCACCGAAGGGGAATGGCAGCGAGGAGATACGCAGTATTTT. Translating gives CASTEGEWQRGDTQYF.

CDR3 region: CASSFDDRNTEAFF. The DNA of the CDR3 is TGTGCCAGCAGTTTCGACGACAGGAACACTGAAGCTTTCTTT. The chain combines TRBV6-5 with TRBJ1-1; TRBD1 might be the D (5 bases). V was pared by 4 bases and J by 1 base, with 10 bases between. The length of the CDR3 is 14 residues. Germline CDR1 and CDR2: MNHEY and SVGAGI.

The chain couples TRBV12-3 or TRBV12-4 to TRBJ1-2, with D maybe TRBD1 (5 bases). The V end was cut by 6 bases, the J end by 4 bases, with 9 bases between. CDR3 size: 12 residues. This CDR3 is CASRGRGYGYTF. DNA for the CDR3: TGTGCCAGCAGGGGGCGAGGCTATGGCTACACCTTC.

V is TRBV10-3 and J is TRBJ1-2; D gene uncertain. Trimming removed 3 bases from V and 7 bases from J, with 12 bases in between. In germline, CDR1 is ENHRY, CDR2 SYGVKD. This CDR3 contains 13 residues. The CDR3 sequence is CAISDLGYSGYTF. CDR3 nucleotides: TGTGCCATCAGTGATCTGGGCTACAGTGGCTACACCTTC.

This chain uses TRBV4-1 with TRBJ2-1, with TRBD2 identical over 9 bases. The CDR3 loop spans 16 amino acids. Looked up from germline, CDR1 is MGHRA and CDR2 is YSYEKL. With V trimmed by 2 bases and J by 5 bases, 7 bases remained unmatched. CDR3 bases: TGCGCCAGCAGCCAAATGCCGGGACTAGCTCACAATGAGCAGTTCTTC. Amino acid sequence: CASSQMPGLAHNEQFF.